This TCR beta chain was identified in a study of response to subunit inactivated influenza vaccine. General study findings and limits: Few new T cells, the authors suggested, are recruited by each seasonal influenza vaccination.

Germline values: CDR1 DFQATT, CDR2 SNEGSKA (reference sequence). V was clipped by 3 bases and J by 6 bases, with 18 bases between them. The CDR3 contains 14 residues. One entry per CDR3 protein, called by TCRdb with MiXCR from the RT-PCR reads. The repertoire includes 450,000 to 600,000 distinct CDR3 sequences, approximately 7.7% of them detected once, and 10% to 15% sits in the top ten. This clonotype was seen a few times. Its antigen is unidentified. This sample comprised PBMCs from blood, obtained roughly 24 months after vaccination. The V call is TRBV20-1, the J call TRBJ2-7, with no clear D. This clonotype was obtained from a man aged 50-75 years who received an inactivated influenza vaccine. Here the CDR3 DNA reads TGCAGTGCTAGCCCGCCCAATGAATGGGGCGAGCAGTACTTC. Protein sequence: CSASPPNEWGEQYF.